Following are 4 T cell receptor beta chains from one sample sequenced in a study of circulating CD8 cells and anti-PD-1 response in melanoma (dated by TCRdb to 2018 to 2020). TCRdb lists the instrument as NextSeq 500. The QIAseq Immune Repertoire RNA Library Kit, Human TCR Panel, was used to prepare TCR libraries from about 14 ng of total RNA. Clones were called with MiXCR by TCRdb after fastp trimmed the public reads at Q25, and only in-frame beta chains were retained. CDR3 protein sequences are deduplicated, and each keeps its most common genes and DNA. The sample table records 430 or so distinct CDR3 sequences; about a tenth of these occur just once. Over 40% of the sample belongs to the ten largest clones. Four subsets defined by PD-1 and/or TIGIT were sorted from live CD3+CD8+TCRalphabeta+ cells on a BD FACSAria II cell sorter. Sample: CD8+ T cells from PBMCs, taken at baseline or after one month of anti-PD-1 therapy (not recorded which). The receptors shown here come from a human donor with melanoma.

By its share, this clonotype is medium-sized (0.01 to 0.1%). A clone one base away is much larger, so this may be a read error. This chain uses TRBV29-1 with TRBJ1-1, with 7 nucleotides matching TRBD1. The length of the CDR3 is 17 residues. Per germline, CDR1 SQVTM and CDR2 ANQGSEA. The CDR3 here is CSVDGTVTSLMNTEALF. The CDR3 coding sequence is TGCAGCGTGGACGGGACAGTAACTTCTCTTATGAACACTGAAGCTCTCTTT. The full variable domain, completed using reference TRBV29-1 and TRBJ1-1, is SAVISQKPSRDICQRGTSLTIQCQVDSQVTMMFWYRQQPGQSLTLIATANQGSEATYESGFVIDKFPISRPNLTFSTLTVSNMSPEDSSIYLCSVDGTVTSLMNTEALFGQGTRLTVV.

By frequency in the sample, this clonotype is medium-sized. The V gene is TRBV27, the J gene TRBJ2-1, with D hard to call. CDR1 is MNHEY, CDR2 SMNVEV, per germline (reference sequence). V lost 5 bases to trimming and J lost 6 bases, with 14 bases between them. This CDR3 has 14 residues. CDR3 DNA sequence: TGTGCCAGCAGTCCCGGTCCGGGTGTCAATGAGCAGTTCTTC. Translation: CASSPGPGVNEQFF.

This clonotype ranks as large. The genes are TRBV27 and TRBJ2-1; D gene uncertain. This CDR3 region has 12 residues. In germline, CDR1 is MNHEY, CDR2 SMNVEV (reference sequence). The V end was cut by 5 bases, the J end by 6 bases, with 8 bases between. CDR3 in amino acids: CASSPHSNEQFF. The CDR3 nucleotides are TGTGCCAGCAGTCCCCATTCCAATGAGCAGTTCTTC.

By share, this clonotype ranks as medium-sized (0.01 to 0.1%). The chain carries TRBV5-8 and TRBJ2-4; D perhaps matches TRBD2 (6 bases). The V and J ends lost 4 bases and 4 bases respectively, with 18 bases between them. The CDR3 sequence is 16 residues long. Germline CDR1 reads SGHTS; CDR2 reads YDEGEE. The CDR3 reads CASSPWGVQDKNIQYF. In DNA form, the CDR3 reads TGTGCCAGCAGCCCATGGGGGGTTCAAGATAAAAACATTCAGTACTTC.